What follows describes a single T cell receptor beta chain. This sample is part of a study of OX40 agonist ivuxolimab in advanced cancers. Study background: In this cohort, patients received ivuxolimab, an agonistic anti-OX40 (CD134) antibody. Prior therapy, whether anti-PD-1, anti-PD-L1 or anti-CTLA-4, was allowed, and roughly 41% had some.

The CDR3 totals 13 residues. The V gene's germline CDR1 is SGHTA and CDR2 FQGNSA. The trim removed 4 bases at V and 5 bases at J, leaving 5 bases unmatched. TCRdb keeps only in-frame clones here, not all; method: immunoSEQ multiplex PCR. The sample carries roughly 67,000 clones, about 80% recorded once. The starting material was CD4+ or CD8+ T cells sorted from blood, obtained in a trial of the OX40 agonist ivuxolimab. The origin of this receptor is an adult with an advanced solid tumor such as melanoma, head and neck, liver or kidney cancer. This chain links TRBV7-2 with TRBJ2-7, with TRBD1 matching over 7 bases. The DNA of the CDR3 is TGTGCCAGCAGCTCCCGGACAGGTGACGAGCAGTACTTC. As protein: CASSSRTGDEQYF.